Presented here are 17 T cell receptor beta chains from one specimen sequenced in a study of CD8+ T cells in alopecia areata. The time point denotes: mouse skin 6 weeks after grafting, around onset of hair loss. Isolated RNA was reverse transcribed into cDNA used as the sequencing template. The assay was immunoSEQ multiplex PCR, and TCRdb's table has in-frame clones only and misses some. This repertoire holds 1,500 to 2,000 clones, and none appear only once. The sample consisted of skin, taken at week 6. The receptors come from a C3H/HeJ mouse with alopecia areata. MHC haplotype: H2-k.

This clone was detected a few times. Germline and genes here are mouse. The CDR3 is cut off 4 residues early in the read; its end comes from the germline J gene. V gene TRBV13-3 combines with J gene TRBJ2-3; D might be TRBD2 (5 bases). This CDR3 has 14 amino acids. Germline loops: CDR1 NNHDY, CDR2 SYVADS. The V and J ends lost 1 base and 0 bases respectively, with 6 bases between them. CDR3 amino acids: CASSDLGSAETLYF. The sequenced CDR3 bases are TGTGCCAGCAGTGATTTGGGGAGTGCAGAA.

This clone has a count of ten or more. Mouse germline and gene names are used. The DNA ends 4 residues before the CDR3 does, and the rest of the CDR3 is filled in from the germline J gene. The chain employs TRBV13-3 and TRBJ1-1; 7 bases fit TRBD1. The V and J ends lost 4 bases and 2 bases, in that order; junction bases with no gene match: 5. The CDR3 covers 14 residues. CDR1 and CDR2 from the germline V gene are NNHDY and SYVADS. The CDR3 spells CASSHRGPNTEVFF. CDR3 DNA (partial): TGTGCCAGCAGTCACAGGGGACCCAACACA.

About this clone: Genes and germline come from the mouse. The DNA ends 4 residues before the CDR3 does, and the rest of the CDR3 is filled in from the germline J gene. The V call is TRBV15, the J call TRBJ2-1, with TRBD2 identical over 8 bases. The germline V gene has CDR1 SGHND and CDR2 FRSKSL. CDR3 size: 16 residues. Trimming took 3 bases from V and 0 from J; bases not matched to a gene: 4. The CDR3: CASSFSGGTNYAEQFF. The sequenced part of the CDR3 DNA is TGTGCCAGCAGTTTTTCTGGGGGGACTAACTATGCT.

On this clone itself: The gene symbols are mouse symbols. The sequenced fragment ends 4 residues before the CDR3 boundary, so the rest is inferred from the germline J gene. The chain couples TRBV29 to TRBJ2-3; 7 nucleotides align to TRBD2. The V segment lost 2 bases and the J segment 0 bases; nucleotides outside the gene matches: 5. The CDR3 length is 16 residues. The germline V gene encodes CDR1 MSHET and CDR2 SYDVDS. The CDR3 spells CASSLGGGFSAETLYF. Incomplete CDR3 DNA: TGTGCTAGCAGTTTAGGGGGGGGGTTTAGTGCAGAA.

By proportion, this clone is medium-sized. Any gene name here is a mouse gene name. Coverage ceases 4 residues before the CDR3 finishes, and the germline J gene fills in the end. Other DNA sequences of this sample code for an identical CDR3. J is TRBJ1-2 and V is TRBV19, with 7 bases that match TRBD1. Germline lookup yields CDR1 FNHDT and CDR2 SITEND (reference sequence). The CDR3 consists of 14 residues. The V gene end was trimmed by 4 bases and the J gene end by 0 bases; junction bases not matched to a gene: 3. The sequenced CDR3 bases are TGTGCCAGCAGTCGGGACAGCTCAAACTCC. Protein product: CASSRDSSNS. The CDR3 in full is CASSRDSSNSDYTF.

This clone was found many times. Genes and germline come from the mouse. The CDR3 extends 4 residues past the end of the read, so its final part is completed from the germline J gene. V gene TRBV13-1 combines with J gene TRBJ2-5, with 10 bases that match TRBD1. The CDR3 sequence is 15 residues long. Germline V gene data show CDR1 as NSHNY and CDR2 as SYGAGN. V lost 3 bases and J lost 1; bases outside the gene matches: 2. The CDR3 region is CASSGTGGDQDTQYF. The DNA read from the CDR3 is TGTGCCAGCAGTGGGACAGGGGGGGACCAAGAC.

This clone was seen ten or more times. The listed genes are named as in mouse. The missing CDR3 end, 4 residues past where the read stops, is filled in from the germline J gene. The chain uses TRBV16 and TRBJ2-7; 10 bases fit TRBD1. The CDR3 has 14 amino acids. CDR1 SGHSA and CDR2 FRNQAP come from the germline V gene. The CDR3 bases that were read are TGTGCAAGCAGCTACATGGACAGGGGGTAT. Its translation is CASSYMDRGY. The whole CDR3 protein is CASSYMDRGYEQYF.

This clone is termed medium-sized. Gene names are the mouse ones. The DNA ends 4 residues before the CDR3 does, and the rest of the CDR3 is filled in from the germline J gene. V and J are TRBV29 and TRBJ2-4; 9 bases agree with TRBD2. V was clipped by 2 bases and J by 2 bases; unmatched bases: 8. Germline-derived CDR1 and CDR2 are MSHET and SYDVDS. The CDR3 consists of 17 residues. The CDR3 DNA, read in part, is TGTGCTAGCAGTTTACCCATGGGGGGGCGCGTTCAAAAC. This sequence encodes CASSLPMGGRVQN. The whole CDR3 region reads CASSLPMGGRVQNTLYF. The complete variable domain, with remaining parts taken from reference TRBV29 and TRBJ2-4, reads DMKVTQMPRYLIKRMGENVLLECGQDMSHETMYWYRQDPGLGLQLIYISYDVDSNSEGDIPKGYRVSRKKREHFSLILDSAKTNQTSVYFCASSLPMGGRVQNTLYFGAGTRLSVL.

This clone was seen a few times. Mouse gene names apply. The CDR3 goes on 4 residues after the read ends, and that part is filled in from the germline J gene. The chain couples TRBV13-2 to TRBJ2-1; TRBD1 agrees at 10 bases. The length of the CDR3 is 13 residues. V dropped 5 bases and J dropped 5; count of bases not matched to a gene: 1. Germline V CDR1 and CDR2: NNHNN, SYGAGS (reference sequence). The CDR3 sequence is CASGDRGDAEQFF. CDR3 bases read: TGTGCCAGCGGGGACAGGGGGGATGCT.

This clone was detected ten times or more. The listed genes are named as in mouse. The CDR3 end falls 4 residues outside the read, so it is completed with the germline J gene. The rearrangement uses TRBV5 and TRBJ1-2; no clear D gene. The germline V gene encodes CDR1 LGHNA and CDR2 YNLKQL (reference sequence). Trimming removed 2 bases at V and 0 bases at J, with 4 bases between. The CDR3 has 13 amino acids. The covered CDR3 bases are TGTGCCAGCAGCCAACAGGCAAACTCC. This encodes CASSQQANS. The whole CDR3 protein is CASSQQANSDYTF.

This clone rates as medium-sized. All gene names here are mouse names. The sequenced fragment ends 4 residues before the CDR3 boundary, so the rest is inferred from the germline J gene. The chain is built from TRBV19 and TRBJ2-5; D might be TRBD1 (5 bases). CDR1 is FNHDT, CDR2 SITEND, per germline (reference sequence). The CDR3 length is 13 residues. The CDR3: CASSIRAGDTQYF. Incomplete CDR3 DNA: TGTGCCAGCAGTATAAGGGCAGGGGAC.

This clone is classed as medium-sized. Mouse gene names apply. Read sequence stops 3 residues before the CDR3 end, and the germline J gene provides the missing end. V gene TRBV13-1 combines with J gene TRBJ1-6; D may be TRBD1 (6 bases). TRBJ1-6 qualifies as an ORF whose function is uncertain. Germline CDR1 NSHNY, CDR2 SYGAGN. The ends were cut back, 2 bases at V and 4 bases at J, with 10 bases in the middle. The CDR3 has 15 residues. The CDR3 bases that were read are TGTGCCAGCAGTGAAACCAGGGGATATAATTCGCCC. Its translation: CASSETRGYNSP. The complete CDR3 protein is CASSETRGYNSPLYF.

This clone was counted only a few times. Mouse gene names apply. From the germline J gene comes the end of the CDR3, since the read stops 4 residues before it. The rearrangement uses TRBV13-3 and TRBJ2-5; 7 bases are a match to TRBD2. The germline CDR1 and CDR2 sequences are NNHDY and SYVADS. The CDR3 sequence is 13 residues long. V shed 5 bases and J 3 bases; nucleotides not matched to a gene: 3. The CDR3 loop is CASSSGGQDTQYF. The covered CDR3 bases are TGTGCCAGCAGCTCTGGGGGTCAAGAC.

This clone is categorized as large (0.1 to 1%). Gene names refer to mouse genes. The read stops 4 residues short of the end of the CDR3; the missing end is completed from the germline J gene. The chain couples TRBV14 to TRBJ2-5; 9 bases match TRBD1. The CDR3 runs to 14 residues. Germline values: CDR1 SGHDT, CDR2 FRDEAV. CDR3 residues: CASSFGDREDTQYF. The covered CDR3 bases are TGTGCCAGCAGTTTCGGGGACAGGGAAGAC.

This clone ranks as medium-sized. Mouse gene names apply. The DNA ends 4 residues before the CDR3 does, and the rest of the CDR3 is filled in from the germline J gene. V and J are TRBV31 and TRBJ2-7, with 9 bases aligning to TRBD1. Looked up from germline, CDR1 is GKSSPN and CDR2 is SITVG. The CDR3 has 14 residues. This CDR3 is CAWSLGDREDEQYF. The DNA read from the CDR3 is TGTGCCTGGAGTCTGGGGGACAGGGAGGAT. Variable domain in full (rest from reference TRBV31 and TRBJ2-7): AQTIHQWPVAEIKAVGSPLSLGCTIKGKSSPNLYWYWQATGGTLQQLFYSITVGQVESVVQLNLSASRPKDDQFILSTEKLLLSHSGFYLCAWSLGDREDEQYFGPGTRLTVL.

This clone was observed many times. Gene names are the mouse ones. CDR3 loop: CASSLGGSEQFF. CDR3 bases read: TGTGCTAGCAGTTTGGGGGGCTCT. This chain joins TRBV29 and TRBJ2-1; the D gene is possibly TRBD2 (7 bases). The CDR3 is cut off 4 residues early in the read; its end comes from the germline J gene. This CDR3 is 12 amino acids long. Germline CDR1 reads MSHET; CDR2 reads SYDVDS. Looking up the rest from reference TRBV29 and TRBJ2-1 gives the full variable domain: DMKVTQMPRYLIKRMGENVLLECGQDMSHETMYWYRQDPGLGLQLIYISYDVDSNSEGDIPKGYRVSRKKREHFSLILDSAKTNQTSVYFCASSLGGSEQFFGPGTRLTVL.

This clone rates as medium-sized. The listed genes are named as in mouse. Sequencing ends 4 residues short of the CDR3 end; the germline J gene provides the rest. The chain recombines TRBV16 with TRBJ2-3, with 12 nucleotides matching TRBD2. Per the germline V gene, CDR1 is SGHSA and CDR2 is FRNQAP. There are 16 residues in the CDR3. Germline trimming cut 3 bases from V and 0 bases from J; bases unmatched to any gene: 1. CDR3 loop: CASSFGTGGSAETLYF. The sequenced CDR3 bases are TGTGCAAGCAGCTTCGGGACTGGGGGGAGTGCAGAA. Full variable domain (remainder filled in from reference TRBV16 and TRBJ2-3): NAGVIQTPRHKVTGKGQEATLWCEPISGHSAVFWYRQTIVQGLEFLTYFRNQAPIDDSGMPKERFSAQMPNQSHSTLKIQSTQPQDSAVYLCASSFGTGGSAETLYFGSGTRLTVL.